The clone carrying this T cell receptor (beta chain) is a singleton in its sample. This record belongs to a study of control samples from healthy donors and cancer patients. Clones were read by immunoSEQ multiplex PCR, and TCRdb kept only the in-frame ones, dropping some. The sample yields under 300,000 clones, more than 65% seen once. The CDR3 runs 14 residues. The junction had 10 bases not matched to a gene; V was cut back by 6 bases and J by 6 bases. CDR1 LNHDA and CDR2 SQIVND come from the germline V gene (reference sequence). V gene TRBV19 combines with J gene TRBJ1-1, with TRBD1 matching 7 bases. Sequencing used PBMCs. The clonotype originates from a woman aged 55-69 years with lung cancer. As DNA, the CDR3 is TGTGCCAGTAGGGTACAGGGGTATGGGTCTGAAGCTTTCTTT. Its protein product is CASRVQGYGSEAFF.